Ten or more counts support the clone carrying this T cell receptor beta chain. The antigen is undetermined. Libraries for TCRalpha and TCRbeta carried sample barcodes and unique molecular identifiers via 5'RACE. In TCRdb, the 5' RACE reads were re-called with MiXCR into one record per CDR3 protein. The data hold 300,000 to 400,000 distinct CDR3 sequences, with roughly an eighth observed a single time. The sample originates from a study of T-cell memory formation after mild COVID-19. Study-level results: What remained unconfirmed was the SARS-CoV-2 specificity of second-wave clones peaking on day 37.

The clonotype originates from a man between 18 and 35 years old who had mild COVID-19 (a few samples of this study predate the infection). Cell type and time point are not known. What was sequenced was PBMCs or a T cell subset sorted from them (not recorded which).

The DNA of the CDR3 is TGTGCCAGCAGCTCCTCTCGGGGGGGAAGCGGGGAGCTGTTTTTT. Its translation is CASSSSRGGSGELFF. The V and J genes are TRBV7-3 and TRBJ2-2; 8 nucleotides agree with TRBD2. Looked up from germline, CDR1 is SGHTA and CDR2 is FQGTGA. The CDR3 is 15 amino acids. V lost 4 bases and J lost 7; bases outside the gene matches: 8.